Here is one TCR beta chain with its context. Its cognate antigen is unknown. The assay used was immunoSEQ (version v3.0), run at survey level. Assay: immunoSEQ multiplex PCR; the TCRdb copy retains only in-frame clones and omits some. The sample consists of about 21,000 clones, about 86% of them appearing once. The data stem from a study of long-term antiretroviral therapy in people with HIV. Study results and limitations: Across all time points, the repertoire was dominated by clones that expanded before ART. Information on adherence to ART, viral resistance or therapy changes was unavailable.

Germline assignment: CDR1 SGHRS and CDR2 YFSETQ. V was cut by 0 bases and J by 4 bases, with 10 bases left in between. The CDR3 covers 15 residues. Sample: unsorted PBMCs, taken 1.3 years after starting antiretroviral therapy. The rearrangement joins TRBV5-1 to TRBJ2-2; D remains unclear. The source is a man in his fifties or sixties with HIV. CDR3 amino acids: CASSLASPPTGELFF. Here the CDR3 DNA reads TGCGCCAGCAGCTTGGCAAGTCCGCCCACCGGGGAGCTGTTTTTT.